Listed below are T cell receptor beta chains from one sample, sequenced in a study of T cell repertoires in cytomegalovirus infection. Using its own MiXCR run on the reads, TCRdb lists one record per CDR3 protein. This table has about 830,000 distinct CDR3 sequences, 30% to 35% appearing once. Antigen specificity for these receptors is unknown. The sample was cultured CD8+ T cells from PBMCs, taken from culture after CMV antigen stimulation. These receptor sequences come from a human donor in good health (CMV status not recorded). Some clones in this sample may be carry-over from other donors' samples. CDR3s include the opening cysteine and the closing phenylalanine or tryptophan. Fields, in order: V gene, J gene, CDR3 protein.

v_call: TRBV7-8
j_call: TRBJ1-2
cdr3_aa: CASSFADRGHGYTF

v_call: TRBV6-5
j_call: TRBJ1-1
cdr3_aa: CASSYFPNGLVVNTEAFF

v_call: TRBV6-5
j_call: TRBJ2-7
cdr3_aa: CASSYSLNEQYF

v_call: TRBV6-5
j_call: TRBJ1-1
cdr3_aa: CASSYSYDRSGTEAFF

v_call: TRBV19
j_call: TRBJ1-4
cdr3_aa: CTRVDRPATNEKLFF

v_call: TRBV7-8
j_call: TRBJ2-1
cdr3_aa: CASSLGTSGGDNEQFF

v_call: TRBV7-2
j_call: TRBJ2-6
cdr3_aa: CASSPDSGANVLTF

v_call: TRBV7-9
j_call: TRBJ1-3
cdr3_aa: CASSSRRGTTFASQYSGNTIYF

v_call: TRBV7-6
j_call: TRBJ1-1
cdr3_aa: CASSPSGNTEAFF

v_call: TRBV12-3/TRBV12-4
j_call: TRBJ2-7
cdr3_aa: CASSLTRDTGSYEQYF

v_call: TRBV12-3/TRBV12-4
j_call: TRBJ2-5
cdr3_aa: CASSRTSGGEETQYF

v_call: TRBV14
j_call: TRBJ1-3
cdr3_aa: CASSQDSEYSGNNIYF

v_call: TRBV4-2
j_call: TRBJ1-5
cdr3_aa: CASSQVWGIDQPQHF

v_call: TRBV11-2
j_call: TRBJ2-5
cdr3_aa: CASSLRQGKTQYF

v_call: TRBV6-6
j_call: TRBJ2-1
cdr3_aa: CASSYSNPGNEQFF

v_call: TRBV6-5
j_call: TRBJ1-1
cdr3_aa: CASSYRLGSTEAFF

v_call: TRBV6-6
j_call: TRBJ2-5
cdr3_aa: CASSGHIESETQYF

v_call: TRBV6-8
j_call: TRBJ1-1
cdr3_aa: CASSYSIGGRPSTEAFF

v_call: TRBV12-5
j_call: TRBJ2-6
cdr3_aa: CASGLNPGLAAGANVLTF

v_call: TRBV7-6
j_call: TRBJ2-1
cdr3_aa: CASSVAGEQFF

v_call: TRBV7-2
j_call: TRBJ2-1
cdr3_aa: CASRSGGVYSSYNEQFF

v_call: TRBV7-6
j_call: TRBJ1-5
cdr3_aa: CASSSGQGKGQPQHF

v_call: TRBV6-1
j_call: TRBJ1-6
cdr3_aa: CASSSADLSYNSPLHF

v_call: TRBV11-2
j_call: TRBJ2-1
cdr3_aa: CASSLEGLAGVNNEQFF

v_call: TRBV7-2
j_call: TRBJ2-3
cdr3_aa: CASRLGQIFPDTQYF

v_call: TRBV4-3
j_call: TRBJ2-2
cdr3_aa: CASRLGVGELFF

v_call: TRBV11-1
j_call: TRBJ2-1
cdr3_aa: CASSPRLGVSYNEQFF

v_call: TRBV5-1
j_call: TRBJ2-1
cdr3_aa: CASSADRGGYNEQFF

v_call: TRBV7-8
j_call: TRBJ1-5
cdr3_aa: CASSLNIYSNQPQHF

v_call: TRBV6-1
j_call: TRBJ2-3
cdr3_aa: CASSPPPAGGTDTQYF

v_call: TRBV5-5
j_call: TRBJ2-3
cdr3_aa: CASRSREDTQYF

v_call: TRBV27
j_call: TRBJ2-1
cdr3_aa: CASSWGTVNEQFF

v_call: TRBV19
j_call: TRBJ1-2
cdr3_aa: CASLPRDRIGLGYTF

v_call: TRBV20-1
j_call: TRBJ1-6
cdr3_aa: CSARPEGQSYNSPLHF

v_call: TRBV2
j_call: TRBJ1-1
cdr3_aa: CAGGGSTIAEAFF

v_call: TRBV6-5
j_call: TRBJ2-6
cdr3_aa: CASSSDREGISGANVLTF

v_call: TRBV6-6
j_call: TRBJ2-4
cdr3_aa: CASTEDRRGNIQYF

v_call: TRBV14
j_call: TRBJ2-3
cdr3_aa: CASSQADGATDTQYF

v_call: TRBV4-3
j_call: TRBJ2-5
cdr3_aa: CASSQGTSGGETQYF

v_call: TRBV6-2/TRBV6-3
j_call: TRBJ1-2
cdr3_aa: CASRGANSPRGYTF

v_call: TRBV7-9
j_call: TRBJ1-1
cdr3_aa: CAPGVFEAFF

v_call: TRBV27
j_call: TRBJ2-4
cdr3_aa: CASTGQGENIQYF

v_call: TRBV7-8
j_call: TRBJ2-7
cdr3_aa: CVSSFTKTGGGFDEQYF

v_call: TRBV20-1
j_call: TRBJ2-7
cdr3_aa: CSARDDRFEISYEQYF

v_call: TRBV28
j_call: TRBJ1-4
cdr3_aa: CASSLLGQNDEKLFF

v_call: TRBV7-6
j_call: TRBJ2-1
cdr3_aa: CASSLDPDRVKNEQFF

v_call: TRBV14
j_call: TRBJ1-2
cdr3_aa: CASSQDGPIISYGYTF

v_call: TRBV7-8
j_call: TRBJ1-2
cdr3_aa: CASSLVGTGGSGYTF